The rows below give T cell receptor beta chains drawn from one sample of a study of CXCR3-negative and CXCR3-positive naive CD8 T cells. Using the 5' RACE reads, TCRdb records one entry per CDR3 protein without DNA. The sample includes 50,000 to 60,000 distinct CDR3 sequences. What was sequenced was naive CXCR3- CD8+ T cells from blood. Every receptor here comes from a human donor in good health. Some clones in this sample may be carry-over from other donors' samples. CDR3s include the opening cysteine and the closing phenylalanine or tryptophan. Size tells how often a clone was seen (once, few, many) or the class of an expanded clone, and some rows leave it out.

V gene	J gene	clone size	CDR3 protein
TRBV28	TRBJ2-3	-	CATHGEGKGTDTQYF
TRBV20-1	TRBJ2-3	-	CSASDTLEQSSTDTQYF
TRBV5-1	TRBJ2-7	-	CASGEDQHYEQYF
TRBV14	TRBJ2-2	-	CASSGWVTGELFF
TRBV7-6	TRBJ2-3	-	CASSLGGSGASTDTQYF
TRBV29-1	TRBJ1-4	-	CSSFRGNEKLFF
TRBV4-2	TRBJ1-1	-	CASSQDGSLTGMSTEAFF
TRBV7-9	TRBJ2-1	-	CASSLGVGLIEQFF
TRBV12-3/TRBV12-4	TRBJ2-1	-	CASSPTRTGWDEQFF
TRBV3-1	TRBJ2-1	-	CASSQERGTHNEQFF
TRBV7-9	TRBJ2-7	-	CASSDRDRVYEQYF
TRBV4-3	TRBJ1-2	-	CASSQDRRSNYGYTF
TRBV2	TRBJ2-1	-	CASSALGVPEQFF
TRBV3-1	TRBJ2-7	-	CASSDGQGLTSYEQYF
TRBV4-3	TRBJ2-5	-	CASSQDLGPQYF
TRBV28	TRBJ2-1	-	CASSLTTPGLAGSYNEQFF
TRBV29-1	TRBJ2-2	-	CSVVEGFGWSTGELFF
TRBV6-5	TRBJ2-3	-	CASSPHITGADTQYF
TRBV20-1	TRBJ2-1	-	CSASLLAGGPYEQFF
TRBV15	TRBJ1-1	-	CATSGPGNTEAFF
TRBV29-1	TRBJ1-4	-	CSVYPLGATNEKLFF
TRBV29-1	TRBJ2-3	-	CSHTSEGTDTQYF
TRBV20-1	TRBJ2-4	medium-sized	CSASDPMGAKNIQYF
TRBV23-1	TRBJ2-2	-	CASSPGGELRTGELLF
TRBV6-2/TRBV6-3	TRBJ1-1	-	CASSYTPISGKGWTEAFF
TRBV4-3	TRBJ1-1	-	CASSQGLARVNTEAFF
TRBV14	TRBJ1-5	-	CASSQAGGQPQHF
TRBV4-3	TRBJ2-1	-	CASSQEERGSSYNEQFF
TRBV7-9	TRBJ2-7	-	CASSLGGTAWTYEQYF
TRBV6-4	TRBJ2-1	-	CASSKTSGVSNEQFF
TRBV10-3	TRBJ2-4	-	CAISGQGDDIQYF
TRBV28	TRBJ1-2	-	CASSFPGSYGYTF
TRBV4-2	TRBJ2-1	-	CASSRGLADPGGQFF
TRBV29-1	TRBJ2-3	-	CSVRTGKDTQYF
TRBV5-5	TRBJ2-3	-	CASSFLQVISTDTQYF
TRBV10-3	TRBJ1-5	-	CAISEQNRNSNQPQHF
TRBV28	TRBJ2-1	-	CASSRRTGETYNEQFF
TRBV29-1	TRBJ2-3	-	CSVEWVGFSSTDTQYF
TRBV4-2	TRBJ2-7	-	CASSQGGGLPYEQYF
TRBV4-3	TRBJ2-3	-	CASSPSGGAPTDTQYF
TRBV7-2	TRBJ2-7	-	CASSYSGGTVYEQYF